The T cell receptor beta chain under discussion was sequenced for a study of human T cells and chemical hapten exposure. Study information: All patients underwent weekly scalp dosing with diphenylcyclopropenone for the full approximately 23-week study. Once 0.01% DPC had been applied to the upper back by patch test, readings were taken at 6 days.

Trimming at V came to 5 bases and at J to 2 bases, leaving 6 bases not matched to a gene. CDR1 and CDR2 (germline): WSHSY, SAAADI. The CDR3 sequence is 14 residues long. The study's library attached unique molecular identifiers to single cDNA molecules. MiXCR, run by TCRdb on the RACE reads, gives a single entry per CDR3 protein. The sample includes over 100,000 distinct CDR3 sequences, around 11% of them seen just once. Time point here: patch test 3, about 24 weeks after DPC sensitization. Documented treatment: therapeutic diphenylcyclopropenone sensitization with weekly scalp DPC. At patch-test visits, sampling came before the patch test.

The V gene is TRBV10-2, the J gene TRBJ2-7; 7 nucleotides align to TRBD1. The sample consisted of whole blood, taken in connection with sensitization to the hapten diphenylcyclopropenone (DPC). This TCR derives from a woman aged 50 to 60 with alopecia areata. Some clones in this sample may be carry-over from other donors' samples. In DNA form, the CDR3 reads TGCGCCAGCAGTATAGGGGGCTCTACCTACGAGCAGTACTTC. Encoded protein: CASSIGGSTYEQYF.